A selection of T cell receptor beta chains follows, all from one sample in a study of blood T cell repertoires in COVID-19. TCRdb's copy holds only in-frame clones and misses some; the assay was immunoSEQ multiplex PCR. Of under 150,000 clones in the sample, 79% were seen once. The sample consisted of peripheral blood. The source is a woman of 80 years or more with acute or convalescent COVID-19. CDR3s include the opening cysteine and the closing phenylalanine or tryptophan.

v_call cdr3_aa
TRBV5-1 CASSYSGTGELFF
TRBV18 CASSPRTGKNEQFF
TRBV4-1 CASSPGPGGLRAEAFF
TRBV2 CASSGGRNQPQHF
TRBV19 CASSRPGQGSVEQYF
TRBV5-4 CASSLDSYSGNTIYF
TRBV28 CASSSPSVPYEQYF
TRBV5-1 CASSALTGTEETQYF
TRBV2 CAGQGAGLGEQYF
TRBV4-3 CASRTNRDRVYPAHF
TRBV10-1 CASSAGFLSYEQYF
TRBV28 CASTDRQGAHYEQYF
TRBV19 CASSDTESSYNEQFF
TRBV6-5 CASNYNRDLNTEAFF
TRBV5-5 CASSPRGGDYNSPLHF
TRBV10-2 CASSEVGRSGGFTGELFF
TRBV6-5 CASSYRQGRRYGYTF
TRBV5-8 CASTPLGTDRSYEQYF
TRBV19 CASSMHISGEAFF
TRBV2 CASRVTGLDEQFF
TRBV5-4 CASSLGPANYGYTF
TRBV6-5 CASSSSGSLNEQFF
TRBV4-2 CASSQDGTSKANEQFF
TRBV19 CASLPDRGGNTEAFF
TRBV7-2 CASSLVGVNPTNEQFF
TRBV28 CASSSPSFANTIYF
TRBV19 CASSILARMNTEAFF